Presented here are 31 T cell receptor beta chains from one specimen sequenced in a study of T cells in tuberculosis. Assay used: immunoSEQ multiplex PCR; TCRdb lists only in-frame clones, some missing. The sample carries more than 70,000 clones, under 95% recorded once. Cells were sorted from thawed PBMC rested overnight and stained with GMM-loaded CD1B tetramer, viability dye and anti-CD3. CD1B tetramers were loaded with Rhodococcus equi-derived C32 glucose monomycolate. The sample was CD1b-GMM tetramer-negative cells sorted from PBMCs. The receptors were sampled from an adult woman with latent tuberculosis.

V usage is TRBV19 and J usage is TRBJ2-7; D unresolved. V was shortened by 6 bases and J by 0 bases, with 9 bases between the two germline ends. Germline CDR1 is LNHDA and CDR2 is SQIVND (reference sequence). This CDR3 is built from 13 residues. CDR3 amino acids: CASRPTYSYEQYF. CDR3 DNA sequence: TGTGCCAGTAGGCCGACTTACTCCTACGAGCAGTACTTC.

This clone was picked up one time. The chain joins TRBV30 to TRBJ2-7; possibly TRBD2 for D (6 bases). This CDR3 region has 12 residues. V was clipped by 7 bases and J by 3 bases, with 13 bases between them. Germline CDR1 reads GTSNPN; CDR2 reads SVGIG (reference sequence). CDR3 nucleotide sequence: TGTGCCTCCTCCGGGACTTTCTACGAGCAGTACTTC. This encodes CASSGTFYEQYF.

V usage is TRBV27 and J usage is TRBJ1-1; 10 bases align to TRBD1. The CDR3 is 15 amino acids. The germline V gene has CDR1 MNHEY and CDR2 SMNVEV (reference sequence). V was clipped by 5 bases and J by 6 bases; unmatched bases: 9. CDR3 amino acids: CASSRDRDRGPEAFF. The CDR3 nucleotides read TGTGCCAGCAGTAGAGACCGGGACAGGGGTCCTGAAGCTTTCTTT.

The V call is TRBV6-1, the J call TRBJ2-2, with D uncertain. Germline V CDR1 and CDR2: MNHNS, SASEGT. V was shortened by 4 bases and J by 5 bases, with 14 bases between the two germline ends. The CDR3 loop spans 15 amino acids. In nucleotides, the CDR3 is TGTGCCAGCAGTGGAAGCATGTTGGTGACCGGGGAGCTGTTTTTT. It encodes CASSGSMLVTGELFF.

This chain uses TRBV6-5 with TRBJ2-3; D might be TRBD2 (6 bases). Germline lookup yields CDR1 MNHEY and CDR2 SVGAGI. V was cut by 5 bases and J by 5 bases, with 14 bases left in between. The CDR3 runs to 14 residues. The CDR3 sequence is CASSPGTSRDTQYF. Written as DNA, the CDR3 is TGTGCCAGCAGTCCCGGGACTTCCCGAGATACGCAGTATTTT.

As to this clone: Different DNA sequences within this sample yield the same CDR3. Here the CDR3 DNA reads TGTGCCAGCAGCTTGGGACAGGGGAGGGAAAAACTGTTTTTT. Translated, it gives CASSLGQGREKLFF. The chain recombines TRBV5-6 with TRBJ1-4; 8 bases agree with TRBD1. In germline, CDR1 is SGHDT, CDR2 YYEEEE. Germline trimming cut 0 bases from V and 8 bases from J; bases unmatched to any gene: 3. CDR3 length: 14 residues.

The chain carries TRBV4-1 and TRBJ1-1; 7 positions agree with TRBD1. With V trimmed by 0 bases and J by 2 bases, 3 bases remained unmatched. From germline, CDR1 is MGHRA and CDR2 YSYEKL. The CDR3 totals 15 residues. The CDR3 sequence: CASSQDNRGNTEAFF. In DNA form, the CDR3 reads TGCGCCAGCAGCCAAGATAACAGGGGTAACACTGAAGCTTTCTTT.

The chain joins TRBV7-6 to TRBJ1-6; D not resolved. Germline V gene data show CDR1 as SGHVS and CDR2 as FNYEAQ. Trimming left V 3 bases short and J 5 bases short, with 8 bases between. This CDR3 comprises 14 residues. The CDR3 loop reads CASSFSVDNSPLHF. DNA of the CDR3: TGTGCCAGCAGCTTTTCTGTAGATAATTCACCCCTCCACTTT.

V usage is TRBV10-2 and J usage is TRBJ2-7; TRBD1 might be the D (7 bases). The germline V gene has CDR1 WSHSY and CDR2 SAAADI. The CDR3 length is 13 residues. V dropped 3 bases and J dropped 6 bases, with 12 bases sitting between them. CDR3 DNA sequence: TGCGCCAGCAGTGACAGACAGGGAGGCGAGCAGTACGTC. It codes for CASSDRQGGEQYV.

The J gene is TRBJ1-1, the V gene TRBV7-2; the match to TRBD1 covers 7 bases. Per germline, CDR1 SGHTA and CDR2 FQGNSA. Trimming cost V 2 bases and J 7 bases; bases outside gene matches: 10. The CDR3 spans 15 residues. In nucleotides, the CDR3 is TGTGCCAGCAGCTTATCGGGAAGGGGGCTTTTTGAAGCTTTCTTT. Translated, it gives CASSLSGRGLFEAFF.

The CDR3 loop is CASSAWRGQGALLNGYTF. As DNA, the CDR3 is TGTGCCAGCAGCGCCTGGAGGGGACAGGGGGCGCTTCTGAATGGCTACACCTTC. The chain is built from TRBV13 and TRBJ1-2; 12 positions match TRBD1. Germline CDR1 reads PRHDT; CDR2 reads FYEKMQ (reference sequence). The J segment lost 6 bases and the V segment lost 5 bases, leaving 16 bases of the junction unmatched. The CDR3 is made up of 18 amino acids. The full variable domain, completed using reference TRBV13 and TRBJ1-2, is AAGVIQSPRHLIKEKRETATLKCYPIPRHDTVYWYQQGPGQDPQFLISFYEKMQSDKGSIPDRFSAQQFSDYHSELNMSSLELGDSALYFCASSAWRGQGALLNGYTFGSGTRLTVV.

The rearrangement joins TRBV2 to TRBJ2-1, with TRBD1 as a possible D gene (6 bases). The CDR3 sequence is 15 residues long. Trimming took 8 bases from V and 3 from J, leaving 17 bases between them. From germline, CDR1 is SNHLY and CDR2 FYNNEI. The CDR3 reads CASCRGGNVYNEQFF. The DNA of the CDR3 is TGTGCCAGCTGCAGGGGTGGGAATGTCTACAATGAGCAGTTCTTC.

This sequence joins TRBV27 and TRBJ1-3; 9 bases are a match to TRBD1. This CDR3 comprises 17 residues. V shed 5 bases and J 2 bases; nucleotides not matched to a gene: 10. The V gene's germline CDR1 is MNHEY and CDR2 SMNVEV (reference sequence). The CDR3, as DNA: TGTGCCAGCAGTAGAATACAGGGGGCGGGTGCTGGAAACACCATATATTTT. Translating gives CASSRIQGAGAGNTIYF.

This rearrangement joins TRBV5-4 to TRBJ2-5, with 7 bases fitting TRBD1. Unmatched junction bases numbered 17, after V lost 10 bases and J lost 2 bases. Germline V CDR1 and CDR2: SGHNT, YYREEE (reference sequence). This CDR3 spans 16 amino acids. The CDR3: CAGARGPSPPQETQYF. CDR3 nucleotide sequence: TGTGCCGGAGCTAGGGGGCCGTCTCCCCCTCAAGAGACCCAGTACTTC.

The chain has TRBV6-1 and TRBJ1-4; 8 bases align to TRBD1. This CDR3 contains 14 residues. V lost 1 base to trimming and J lost 5 bases; unmatched junction nucleotides: 0. Germline CDR1 reads MNHNS; CDR2 reads SASEGT. As DNA, the CDR3 is TGTGCCAGCAGTGAAGGACAGGGGAATGAAAAACTGTTTTTT. Translating gives CASSEGQGNEKLFF.

V and J are TRBV10-3 and TRBJ1-6; D unclear. V lost 2 bases and J lost 7, with 18 bases in between. The germline V gene encodes CDR1 ENHRY and CDR2 SYGVKD. This CDR3 has 17 residues. CDR3 DNA: TGTGCCATCAGTGAGCCGAGGGTCGGGAAAAGGAATTCACCCCTCCACTTT. Residues: CAISEPRVGKRNSPLHF.

V is TRBV6-1 and J is TRBJ1-3, with 8 bases identical to TRBD1. CDR3 size: 15 residues. V lost 6 bases, J lost 1 base, and 5 bases stayed unmatched. Germline V gives CDR1 MNHNS, CDR2 SASEGT. The CDR3 region is CASSKQGASGNTIYF. The CDR3 DNA follows: TGTGCCAGCAGCAAGCAGGGGGCATCTGGAAACACCATATATTTT.

The CDR3 sequence is CASSFVANTGELFF. The CDR3 bases are TGTGCCAGCAGTTTTGTAGCGAACACCGGGGAGCTGTTTTTT. The chain uses TRBV28 and TRBJ2-2, with D unresolved. The germline V gene has CDR1 MDHEN and CDR2 SYDVKM. The CDR3 length is 14 residues. V was trimmed by 3 bases and J by 0 bases, leaving 5 bases between them. Together with reference TRBV28 and TRBJ2-2, the CDR3 gives the full variable domain: DVKVTQSSRYLVKRTGEKVFLECVQDMDHENMFWYRQDPGLGLRLIYFSYDVKMKEKGDIPEGYSVSREKKERFSLILESASTNQTSMYLCASSFVANTGELFFGEGSRLTVL.

This chain links TRBV4-1 with TRBJ1-5; possible D gene TRBD1, 5 bases. The CDR3 sequence is 14 residues long. Per germline, CDR1 MGHRA and CDR2 YSYEKL. V lost 4 bases and J lost 5, with 12 bases in between. The CDR3 DNA reads as TGCGCCAGCAGCCTGGGACTTCCGGATCAGCCCCAGCATTTT. Its protein product is CASSLGLPDQPQHF.

The table lists this clone with a count of one. This rearrangement joins TRBV2 to TRBJ2-1, with TRBD2 matching over 11 bases. The CDR3 loop spans 15 amino acids. Germline V gene data show CDR1 as SNHLY and CDR2 as FYNNEI. Trimming at V came to 6 bases and at J to 7 bases, leaving 8 bases not matched to a gene. CDR3 bases: TGTGCCAGCAGGGATAGCGGGGGGGCCAGAAATGAGCAGTTCTTC. Translation: CASRDSGGARNEQFF.

The chain uses TRBV7-2 and TRBJ1-5; the match to TRBD1 covers 8 bases. The CDR3 has 13 residues. Germline trimming cut 6 bases from V and 6 bases from J; bases unmatched to any gene: 4. Germline CDR1 is SGHTA and CDR2 is FQGNSA. The CDR3 region has the DNA TGTGCCAGCAGTCAGGGGGCTATTCAGCCCCAGCATTTT. Translation gives CASSQGAIQPQHF. Variable domain in full (rest from reference TRBV7-2 and TRBJ1-5): GAGVSQSPSNKVTEKGKDVELRCDPISGHTALYWYRQSLGQGLEFLIYFQGNSAPDKSGLPSDRFSAERTGGSVSTLTIQRTQQEDSAVYLCASSQGAIQPQHFGDGTRLSIL.

The chain couples TRBV23-1 to TRBJ1-5; 8 positions agree with TRBD1. TRBV23-1 is an ORF, and what it does is uncertain. This CDR3 is built from 15 residues. V was pared by 3 bases and J by 0 bases, with 1 base of the junction left unmatched. The chain's CDR3 is CASSHQGASNQPQHF. CDR3 in DNA: TGCGCCAGCAGTCATCAGGGGGCTAGCAATCAGCCCCAGCATTTT.

Comments on this clone: Additional DNA sequences in this sample encode the identical CDR3. The gene calls are TRBV7-7 and TRBJ2-7; D remains unclear. CDR1 SSHAT and CDR2 FNYEAQ come from the germline V gene (reference sequence). The CDR3 has 16 residues. This CDR3 is CASSFPPRARYWEQYV. CDR3 DNA: TGTGCTAGCAGCTTTCCCCCTCGGGCTCGTTACTGGGAGCAGTACGTC.

The J gene is TRBJ2-7, the V gene TRBV30, with TRBD1 matching over 7 bases. Looked up from germline, CDR1 is GTSNPN and CDR2 is SVGIG (reference sequence). J gave up 3 bases and V 3 bases, and 8 bases lay outside the gene matches. This CDR3 region has 14 residues. The CDR3 DNA is TGTGCCTGGAGCCGGGACAGCGTGCACTACGAGCAGTACTTC. Encoded protein: CAWSRDSVHYEQYF.

This chain joins TRBV19 and TRBJ2-1, with TRBD1 matching over 9 bases. This CDR3 contains 14 residues. V lost 3 bases to trimming and J lost 4 bases; unmatched junction nucleotides: 1. Looked up from germline, CDR1 is LNHDA and CDR2 is SQIVND (reference sequence). CDR3 nucleotide sequence: TGTGCCAGTAGTATGGGACAGGGTTACAATGAGCAGTTCTTC. Its protein is CASSMGQGYNEQFF.

This clone was seen only a few times. The V call is TRBV10-2, the J call TRBJ2-7, with 9 bases lining up with TRBD1. CDR1 and CDR2 (germline): WSHSY, SAAADI. V was pared by 9 bases and J by 0 bases, with 6 bases of the junction left unmatched. This CDR3 has 14 residues. The CDR3 DNA follows: TGCGCCAGTAGGGGACAGGGAGACTCCTACGAGCAGTACGTC. This sequence encodes CASRGQGDSYEQYV.

This chain connects TRBV9 to TRBJ1-6; TRBD1 agrees at 8 bases. The length of the CDR3 is 19 residues. Germline lookup yields CDR1 SGDLS and CDR2 YYNGEE. V gave up 0 bases and J gave up 5 bases; unmatched junction bases: 13. The CDR3, as DNA: TGTGCCAGCAGCGTAGGATATCAGGGGGCAAAACCGGATAATTCACCCCTCCACTTT. The encoded protein is CASSVGYQGAKPDNSPLHF. The full variable domain, rest sourced from reference TRBV9 and TRBJ1-6, is DSGVTQTPKHLITATGQRVTLRCSPRSGDLSVYWYQQSLDQGLQFLIQYYNGEERAKGNILERFSAQQFPDLHSELNLSSLELGDSALYFCASSVGYQGAKPDNSPLHFGNGTRLTVT.

Concerning this clone itself: Without the conserved terminal phenylalanine or tryptophan, this CDR3 likely stems from a read error. This rearrangement joins TRBV9 to TRBJ1-6; weak D call: TRBD1 (5 bases). CDR1 and CDR2 (germline): SGDLS, YYNGEE. The length of the CDR3 is 15 residues. CDR3: CASSVEGAGNSPLHS. CDR3 bases: TGTGCCAGCAGCGTAGAAGGGGCAGGGAATTCCCCCCTCCACTCT.

This chain links TRBV5-4 with TRBJ2-3; the D is unclear. Germline V gene sequence: CDR1 SGHNT, CDR2 YYREEE (reference sequence). There are 14 residues in the CDR3. Trimming stripped 0 bases from V and 2 bases from J, with 7 bases between. CDR3 protein: CASSLGPNTDTQYF. For the CDR3, the DNA is TGTGCCAGCAGCTTGGGCCCTAACACAGATACGCAGTATTTT.

The J gene is TRBJ2-5, the V gene TRBV9; no clear D gene. CDR1 is SGDLS and CDR2 is YYNGEE in the germline V gene. This CDR3 comprises 13 residues. Trimming removed 7 bases at V and 4 bases at J, with 14 bases between. The CDR3 DNA follows: TGTGCCAGCTCCTGGGCAGAAGGAGAGACCCAGTACTTC. This codes for CASSWAEGETQYF. The variable domain in full, with the rest retrieved from reference TRBV9 and TRBJ2-5, is DSGVTQTPKHLITATGQRVTLRCSPRSGDLSVYWYQQSLDQGLQFLIQYYNGEERAKGNILERFSAQQFPDLHSELNLSSLELGDSALYFCASSWAEGETQYFGPGTRLLVL.

The rearrangement links TRBV7-9 to TRBJ2-7, with TRBD1 matching over 7 bases. Germline CDR1 SEHNR, CDR2 FQNEAQ (reference sequence). The CDR3 is 15 residues long. Germline trimming cut 1 base from V and 2 bases from J; bases unmatched to any gene: 5. CDR3 bases: TGTGCCAGCAGCTTAGGAGGGGGCCAGGCCTACGAGCAGTACTTC. Its protein product is CASSLGGGQAYEQYF.